A selection of T cell receptor beta chains follows, all from one sample in a study of regulatory T cells in long-lasting Graves disease. TCRdb reanalysed the multiplex PCR reads using MiXCR and keeps one entry per CDR3 protein. The sample holds about 620,000 distinct CDR3 sequences, roughly 15% seen once. These same data were also listed under a study on T cells in Graves' hyperthyroidism and ophthalmopathy.

This sample comprised peripheral blood mononuclear cells (PBMCs), obtained at new diagnosis, from a patient treated with antithyroid drugs. The origin of the receptors is a woman aged 25 to 39 with Graves disease. The CDR3 runs from the conserved cysteine through the conserved F or W. A D gene is named only where the DNA matches it firmly. Clone size is given for some rows only: seen once, a few or many times, or a class if the clone is expanded.

V	J	size	D	length	DNA	CDR3
TRBV7-2	TRBJ2-4	-	-	15	TGTGCCAGCAGCTTAGCGCGAGCGGCCAAAAACATTCAGTACTTC	CASSLARAAKNIQYF
TRBV5-1	TRBJ2-3	-	TRBD2	16	TGCGCCAGCCGGAAGGGACTAGCGGGAGAAGGAGATACGCAGTATTTT	CASRKGLAGEGDTQYF
TRBV7-2	TRBJ2-5	few	TRBD1	14	TGTGCCAGCAGCTTACGGACAGGGCGGGAGACCCAGTACTTC	CASSLRTGRETQYF
TRBV5-1	TRBJ1-1	-	-	14	TGCGCCAGCAGTCCAAGCGGATCCGGCGCTGAAGCTTTCTTT	CASSPSGSGAEAFF
TRBV28	TRBJ1-1	few	-	14	TGTGCCAGCACTCCCCCCGGGGGGCAGGGGAAAGCTTTCTTT	CASTPPGGQGKAFF
TRBV12-3/TRBV12-4	TRBJ2-1	many	-	12	TGTGCCAGCAGTTCTCCGTCGAATGAGCAGTTCTTC	CASSSPSNEQFF
TRBV10-1	TRBJ2-4	-	TRBD2	14	TGCGCCAGGGGACTAGCGGGAGCGAAAAACATTCAGTACTTC	CARGLAGAKNIQYF
TRBV20-1	TRBJ1-3	-	-	17	TGCAGTGCTAGAGATTGGGGTCCCGTCCGCTCTGGAAACACCATATATTTT	CSARDWGPVRSGNTIYF
TRBV5-5	TRBJ1-3	-	-	16	TGTGCCAGCAGCTTGGGTCCCAGGGAGACTGGAAACACCATATATTTT	CASSLGPRETGNTIYF
TRBV25-1	TRBJ2-1	few	TRBD2	14	TGTGCCAGCACCCGGGACTACTCCTACAATGAGCAGTTCTTC	CASTRDYSYNEQFF
TRBV12-3/TRBV12-4	TRBJ1-2	many	-	17	TGTGCCAGCAGTTTTTCGAGGTTTGGGGAAACTAACTATGGCTACACCTTC	CASSFSRFGETNYGYTF
TRBV20-1	TRBJ1-4	few	TRBD1	15	TGCAGTGCTAGGGATCCAGGGGGTAGGGAGGAAAAACTGTTTTTT	CSARDPGGREEKLFF
TRBV18	TRBJ2-1	few	TRBD2	16	TGTGCCAGCTCACTTATTAGCGGGAGCGCATCGGGTGAGCAGTTCTTC	CASSLISGSASGEQFF
TRBV20-1	TRBJ1-1	many	-	13	TGCAGTGCGGTGGGGCTCATAAACACTGAAGCTTTCTTT	CSAVGLINTEAFF
TRBV12-3/TRBV12-4	TRBJ1-5	-	-	14	TGTGCCAGCAGTTTTGCGGCGGGGGATCAGCCCCAGCATTTT	CASSFAAGDQPQHF
TRBV28	TRBJ2-1	many	TRBD2	17	TGTGCCAGCAGTCCAAATTCCGGGACTAGCGGGGGGAATGAGCAGTTCTTC	CASSPNSGTSGGNEQFF
TRBV19	TRBJ2-7	few	TRBD2	15	TGTGCCAGTAAATCCGGGACTAGCGCCGTGGGGGAGCAGTACTTC	CASKSGTSAVGEQYF
TRBV6-4	TRBJ2-3	-	TRBD2	15	TGTGCCAGCGGTGTTCTAGCGGGGGGCACAGATACGCAGTATTTT	CASGVLAGGTDTQYF
TRBV7-9	TRBJ2-3	many	-	11	TGTGCCAGCAGCTTACTTGGTCGGTGGTATTTT	CASSLLGRWYF
TRBV2	TRBJ2-7	many	TRBD1	15	TGTGCCAGCAGTGAACGTCAGACAGGGGCCTACGAGCAGTACTTC	CASSERQTGAYEQYF
TRBV2	TRBJ2-1	many	-	14	TGTGCCAGCAGTGAATGGGGGTGGGAGAATGAGCAGTTCTTC	CASSEWGWENEQFF
TRBV12-3/TRBV12-4	TRBJ2-1	-	TRBD2	15	TGTGCCAGCAGGATGGGGACTAGCGGTAACAATGAGCAGTTCTTC	CASRMGTSGNNEQFF
TRBV7-2	TRBJ2-3	-	TRBD2	15	TGTGCCAGCAGCTTAGGGGCGGGGAGGGCCGAGGCGCAGTATTTT	CASSLGAGRAEAQYF
TRBV27	TRBJ2-5	-	-	13	TGTGCCAGCAGTTTATTTATCAGGGAGACCCAGTACTTC	CASSLFIRETQYF
TRBV5-1	TRBJ1-2	many	-	13	TGCGCCAGCAGCTATGCCCTGTCCTATGGCTACACCTTC	CASSYALSYGYTF
TRBV27	TRBJ2-7	few	TRBD2	18	TGTGCCAGCAGTCCCGGCATAGCGGGAGGGCCACTTTTGAACGAGCAGTACTTC	CASSPGIAGGPLLNEQYF
TRBV6-2/TRBV6-3	TRBJ2-7	many	-	15	TGTGCCAGCAGTTTCGCCGGGCCCGGAAAGGGCGAGCAGTACTTC	CASSFAGPGKGEQYF
TRBV7-8	TRBJ2-7	-	-	14	TGTGCCAGCAGCACCCGACAGGTCGGGGGCGAGCAGTACTTC	CASSTRQVGGEQYF
TRBV7-9	TRBJ1-1	-	TRBD1	14	TGTGCCAGCAGCTTAGTACAGGGGGTCACTGAAGCTTTCTTT	CASSLVQGVTEAFF
TRBV20-1	TRBJ2-7	many	-	15	TGCAGTGCTAGAGAGAGTAAAGGGACTTCCTACGAGCAGTACTTC	CSARESKGTSYEQYF
TRBV10-3	TRBJ2-7	many	TRBD2	16	TGTGCCATCAGTGAGTCTAGCGGGAGCCCGACCTACGAGCAGTACTTC	CAISESSGSPTYEQYF
TRBV19	TRBJ1-1	-	-	12	TGTGCCAGTAGGGCAGGGGAGACTGAAGCTTTCTTT	CASRAGETEAFF
TRBV7-2	TRBJ1-6	-	-	14	TGTGCCAGCAGCCAATGGGGTAGTAACTCACCCCTCCACTTT	CASSQWGSNSPLHF
TRBV28	TRBJ2-1	few	-	14	TGTGCCAGCAGCCAATGGACCCCCGGAAGTGAGCAGTTCTTC	CASSQWTPGSEQFF
TRBV11-2	TRBJ1-3	-	-	17	TGTGCCAGCAGCTTATATCGGGGAAGGAGCTCTGGAAACACCATATATTTT	CASSLYRGRSSGNTIYF
TRBV10-3	TRBJ2-5	many	-	11	TGTGCCATCGGGCAGAAAGAGACCCAGTACTTC	CAIGQKETQYF